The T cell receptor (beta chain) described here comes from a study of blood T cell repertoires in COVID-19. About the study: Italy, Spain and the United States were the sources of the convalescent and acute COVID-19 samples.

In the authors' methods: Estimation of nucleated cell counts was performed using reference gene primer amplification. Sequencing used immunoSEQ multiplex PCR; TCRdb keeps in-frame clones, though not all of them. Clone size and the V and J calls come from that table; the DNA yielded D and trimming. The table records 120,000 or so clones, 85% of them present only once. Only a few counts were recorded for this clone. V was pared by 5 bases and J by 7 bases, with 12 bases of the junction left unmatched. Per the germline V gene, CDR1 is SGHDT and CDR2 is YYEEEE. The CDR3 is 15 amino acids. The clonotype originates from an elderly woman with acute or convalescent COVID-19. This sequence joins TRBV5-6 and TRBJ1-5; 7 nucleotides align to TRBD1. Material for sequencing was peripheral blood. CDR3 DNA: TGTGCCAGCAGTTCTTCTGGGACAGCTAACCAGCCCCAGCATTTT. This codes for CASSSSGTANQPQHF.